The source of this T cell receptor beta chain is a study of cytomegalovirus exposure and HLA in healthy donors. The study's findings and limits: Specificity for CMV antigens was confirmed in vitro for a few of the CMV-associated chains. Reports described diagnosis of cytomegalovirus status by the classifier as highly specific and sensitive.

Worth noting for this clone: Antigen unknown.

Method: immunoSEQ multiplex PCR; TCRdb's copy keeps in-frame clones and lacks some. This sample yields about 200,000 clones, of which around 88% are seen a single time; 2.9% belongs to the top ten. V lost 4 bases, J lost 4 bases, and 11 bases lay in between. The V gene's germline CDR1 is SGHVS and CDR2 FNYEAQ. The CDR3 length is 13 residues. Material: PBMCs. The TCR comes from a woman younger than 35 in good health and CMV-seronegative. The chain carries TRBV7-6 and TRBJ2-7; D unresolved. In DNA, the CDR3 is TGTGCCAGCAGCTCTCGACACGAATACGAGCAGTACTTC. It specifies CASSSRHEYEQYF.